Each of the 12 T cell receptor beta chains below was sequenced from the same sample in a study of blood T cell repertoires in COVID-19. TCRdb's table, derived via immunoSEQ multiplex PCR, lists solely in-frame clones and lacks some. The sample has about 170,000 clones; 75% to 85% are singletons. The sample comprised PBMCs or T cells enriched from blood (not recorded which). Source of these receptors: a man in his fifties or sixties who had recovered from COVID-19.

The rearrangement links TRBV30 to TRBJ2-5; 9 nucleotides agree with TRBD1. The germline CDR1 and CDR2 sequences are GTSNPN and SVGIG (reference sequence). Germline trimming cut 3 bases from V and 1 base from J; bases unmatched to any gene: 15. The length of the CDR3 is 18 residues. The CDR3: CAWSPTGTGLILQETQYF. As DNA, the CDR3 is TGTGCCTGGAGCCCTACCGGGACAGGGTTAATTCTCCAAGAGACCCAGTACTTC.

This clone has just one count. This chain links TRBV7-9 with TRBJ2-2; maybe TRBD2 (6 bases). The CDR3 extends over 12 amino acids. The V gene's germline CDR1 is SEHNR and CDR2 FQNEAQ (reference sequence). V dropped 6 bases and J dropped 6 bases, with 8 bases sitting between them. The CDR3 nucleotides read TGTGCCAGCAGGGGGGAGGCCGGGGAGCTGTTTTTT. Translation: CASRGEAGELFF.

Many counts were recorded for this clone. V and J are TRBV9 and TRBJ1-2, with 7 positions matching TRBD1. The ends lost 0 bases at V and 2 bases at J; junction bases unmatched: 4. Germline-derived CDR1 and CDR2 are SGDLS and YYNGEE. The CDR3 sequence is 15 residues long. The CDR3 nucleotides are TGTGCCAGCAGCGTAGGAACAGGGGCCAACTATGGCTACACCTTC. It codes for CASSVGTGANYGYTF.

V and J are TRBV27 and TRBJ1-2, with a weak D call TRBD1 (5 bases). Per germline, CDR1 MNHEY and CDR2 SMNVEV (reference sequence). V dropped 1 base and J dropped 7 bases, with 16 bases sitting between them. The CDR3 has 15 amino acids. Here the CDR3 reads CASSLYPSREGGYTF. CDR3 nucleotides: TGTGCCAGCAGTTTATACCCCTCCAGGGAGGGTGGCTACACCTTC.

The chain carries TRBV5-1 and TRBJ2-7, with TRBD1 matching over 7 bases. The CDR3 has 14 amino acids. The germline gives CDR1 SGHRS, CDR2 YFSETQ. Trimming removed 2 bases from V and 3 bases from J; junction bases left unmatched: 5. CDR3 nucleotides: TGCGCCAGCAGCTTACGGCAGGGGGACTACGAGCAGTACTTC. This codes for CASSLRQGDYEQYF.

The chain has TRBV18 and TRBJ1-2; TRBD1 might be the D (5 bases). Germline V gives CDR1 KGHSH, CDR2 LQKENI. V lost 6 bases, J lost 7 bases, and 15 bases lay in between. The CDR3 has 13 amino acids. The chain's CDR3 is CASSNRGGSGYTF. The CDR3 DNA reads TGTGCCAGCTCTAACCGCGGGGGTTCTGGCTACACCTTC.

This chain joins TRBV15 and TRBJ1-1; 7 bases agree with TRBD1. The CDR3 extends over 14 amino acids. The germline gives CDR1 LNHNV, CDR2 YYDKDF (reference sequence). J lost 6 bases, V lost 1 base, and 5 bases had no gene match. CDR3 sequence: CATSRVGGRAEAFF. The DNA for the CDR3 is TGTGCCACCAGCAGAGTAGGGGGCCGGGCTGAAGCTTTCTTT.

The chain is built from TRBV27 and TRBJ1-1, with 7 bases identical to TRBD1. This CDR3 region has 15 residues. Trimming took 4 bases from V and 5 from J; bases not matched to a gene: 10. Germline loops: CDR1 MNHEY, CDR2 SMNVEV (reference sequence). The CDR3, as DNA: TGTGCCAGCAGTTCCTGGGGACAGAGAAAGACTGAAGCTTTCTTT. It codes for CASSSWGQRKTEAFF.

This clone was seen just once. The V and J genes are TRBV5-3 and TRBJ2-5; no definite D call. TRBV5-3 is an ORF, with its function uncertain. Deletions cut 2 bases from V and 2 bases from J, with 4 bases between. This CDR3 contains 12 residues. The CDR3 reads CARSLLQETQYF. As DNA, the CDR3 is TGTGCCAGAAGCTTATTACAAGAGACCCAGTACTTC.

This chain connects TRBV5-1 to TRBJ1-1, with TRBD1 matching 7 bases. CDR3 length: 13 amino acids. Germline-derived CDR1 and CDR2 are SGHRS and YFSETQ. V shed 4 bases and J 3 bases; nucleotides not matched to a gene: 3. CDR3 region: CASSLDRDTEAFF. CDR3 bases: TGCGCCAGCAGCCTCGACAGGGACACTGAAGCTTTCTTT.

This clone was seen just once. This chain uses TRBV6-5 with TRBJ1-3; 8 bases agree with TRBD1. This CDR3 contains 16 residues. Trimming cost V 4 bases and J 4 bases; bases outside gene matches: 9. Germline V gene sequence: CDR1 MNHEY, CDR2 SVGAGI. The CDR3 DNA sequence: TGTGCCAGCAGTTCGGACAGGGCCTCGCAGGGAAACACCATATATTTT. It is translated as CASSSDRASQGNTIYF.

Written as DNA, the CDR3 is TGCAGTGCTAGAGTTGGGGCTGCCACCTTC. It encodes CSARVGAATF. The gene calls are TRBV20-1 and TRBJ1-2; D might be TRBD1 (5 bases). The germline V and J ends were trimmed by 1 base and 13 bases, with 10 bases remaining between them. CDR1 is DFQATT, CDR2 SNEGSKA, per germline (reference sequence). The CDR3 sequence is 10 residues long.